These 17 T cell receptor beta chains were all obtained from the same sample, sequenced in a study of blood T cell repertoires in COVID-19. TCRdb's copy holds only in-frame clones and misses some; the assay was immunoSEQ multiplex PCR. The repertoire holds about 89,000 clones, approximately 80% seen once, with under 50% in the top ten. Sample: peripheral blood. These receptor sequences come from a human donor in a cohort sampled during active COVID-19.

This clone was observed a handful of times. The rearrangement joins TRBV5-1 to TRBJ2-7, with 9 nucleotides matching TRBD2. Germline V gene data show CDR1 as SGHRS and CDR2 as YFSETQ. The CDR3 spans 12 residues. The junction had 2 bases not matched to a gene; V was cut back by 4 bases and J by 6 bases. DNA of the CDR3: TGCGCCAGCAGCGTGGGACTAGCCGAGCAGTACTTC. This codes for CASSVGLAEQYF.

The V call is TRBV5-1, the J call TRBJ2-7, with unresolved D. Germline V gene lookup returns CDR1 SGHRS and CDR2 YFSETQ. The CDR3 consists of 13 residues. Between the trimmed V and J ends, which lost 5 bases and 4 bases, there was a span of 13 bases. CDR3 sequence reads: CASRGGDEYEQYF. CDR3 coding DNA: TGCGCCAGCAGGGGTGGAGACGAATACGAGCAGTACTTC. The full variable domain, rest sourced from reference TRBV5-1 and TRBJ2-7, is KAGVTQTPRYLIKTRGQQVTLSCSPISGHRSVSWYQQTPGQGLQFLFEYFSETQRNKGNFPGRFSGRQFSNSRSEMNVSTLELGDSALYLCASRGGDEYEQYFGPGTRLTVT.

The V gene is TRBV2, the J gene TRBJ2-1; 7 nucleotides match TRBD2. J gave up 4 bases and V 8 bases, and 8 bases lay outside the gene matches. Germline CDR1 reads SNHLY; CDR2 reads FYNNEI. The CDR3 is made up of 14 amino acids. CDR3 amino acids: CASATDSGYNEQFF. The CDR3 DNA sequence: TGTGCCAGCGCCACCGATAGCGGGTACAATGAGCAGTTCTTC.

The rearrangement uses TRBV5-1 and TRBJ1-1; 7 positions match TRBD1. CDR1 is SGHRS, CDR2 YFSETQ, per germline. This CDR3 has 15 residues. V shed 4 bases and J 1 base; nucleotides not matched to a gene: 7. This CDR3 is CASSLGSGGNTEAFF. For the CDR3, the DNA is TGCGCCAGCAGCCTAGGTTCAGGGGGGAACACTGAAGCTTTCTTT.

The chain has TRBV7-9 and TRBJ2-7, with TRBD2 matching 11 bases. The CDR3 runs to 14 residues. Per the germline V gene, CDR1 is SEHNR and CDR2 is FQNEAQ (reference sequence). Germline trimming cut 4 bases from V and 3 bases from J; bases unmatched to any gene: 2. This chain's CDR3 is CASSSSGRNYEQYF. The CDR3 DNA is TGTGCCAGCAGCTCTAGCGGGAGGAACTACGAGCAGTACTTC.

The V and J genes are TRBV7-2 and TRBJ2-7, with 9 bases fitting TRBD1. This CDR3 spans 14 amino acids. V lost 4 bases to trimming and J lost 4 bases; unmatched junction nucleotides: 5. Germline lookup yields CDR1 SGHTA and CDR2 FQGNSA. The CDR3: CASSSGTGRYEQYF. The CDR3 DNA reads TGTGCCAGCAGCTCCGGGACAGGGAGATACGAGCAGTACTTC.

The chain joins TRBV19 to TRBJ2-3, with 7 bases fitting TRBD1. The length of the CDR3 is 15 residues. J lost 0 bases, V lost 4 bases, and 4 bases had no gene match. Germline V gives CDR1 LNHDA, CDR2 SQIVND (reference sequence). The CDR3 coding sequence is TGTGCCAGTAGTAAAGGGGGCTACAGCACAGATACGCAGTATTTT. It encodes CASSKGGYSTDTQYF.

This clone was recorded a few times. CDR3 in DNA: TGTGCCAGCTCACCAGACGGGAGGGCGTTCGAGCAGTACTTC. It is translated as CASSPDGRAFEQYF. The chain links TRBV18 to TRBJ2-7; TRBD2 aligns across 8 bases. The trim removed 2 bases at V and 6 bases at J, leaving 6 bases unmatched. Per germline, CDR1 KGHSH and CDR2 LQKENI. The CDR3 is 14 residues long.

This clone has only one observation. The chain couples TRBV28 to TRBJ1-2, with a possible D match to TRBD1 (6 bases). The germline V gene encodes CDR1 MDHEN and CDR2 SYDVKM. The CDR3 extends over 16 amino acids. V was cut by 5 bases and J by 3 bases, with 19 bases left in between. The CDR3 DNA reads TGTGCCAGCAGTCCCAGGGGCTTTGGCTGGGACTATGGCTACACCTTC. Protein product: CASSPRGFGWDYGYTF.

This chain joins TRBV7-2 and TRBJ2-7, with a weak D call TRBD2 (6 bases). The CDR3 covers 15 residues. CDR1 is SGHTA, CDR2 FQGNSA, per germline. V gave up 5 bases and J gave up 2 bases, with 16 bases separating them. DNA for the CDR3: TGTGCCAGCAGCCGCCGGGGAGGAGGGGCCTACGAGCAGTACTTC. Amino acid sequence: CASSRRGGGAYEQYF.

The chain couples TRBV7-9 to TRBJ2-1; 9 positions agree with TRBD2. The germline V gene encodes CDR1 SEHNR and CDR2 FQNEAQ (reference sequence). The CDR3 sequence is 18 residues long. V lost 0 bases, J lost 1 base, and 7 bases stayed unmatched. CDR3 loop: CASSLAGLAGRSYNEQFF. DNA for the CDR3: TGTGCCAGCAGCTTAGCTGGCCTAGCGGGACGTTCCTACAATGAGCAGTTCTTC.

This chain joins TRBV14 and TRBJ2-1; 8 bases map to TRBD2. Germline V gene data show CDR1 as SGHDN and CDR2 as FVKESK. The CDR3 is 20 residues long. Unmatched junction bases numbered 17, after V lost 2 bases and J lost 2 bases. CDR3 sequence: CASSQWGASGRTNTYNEQFF. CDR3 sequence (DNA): TGTGCCAGCAGCCAATGGGGGGCCAGCGGGAGAACCAATACCTACAATGAGCAGTTCTTC.

The CDR3 nucleotides read TGCAGCACCCTCCAGGGGGTGGGCGCAGATACGCAGTATTTT. It specifies CSTLQGVGADTQYF. This chain links TRBV29-1 with TRBJ2-3; TRBD1 matches 7 bases. Trimming cost V 8 bases and J 4 bases; bases outside gene matches: 12. Germline-derived CDR1 and CDR2 are SQVTM and ANQGSEA. CDR3 size: 14 residues.

CDR3 sequence: CASSQVGRGFTDTQYF. CDR3 coding DNA: TGCGCCAGCAGCCAAGTTGGGCGGGGATTCACAGATACGCAGTATTTT. V usage is TRBV4-1 and J usage is TRBJ2-3; a possible D gene is TRBD2 (6 bases). V lost 1 base and J 2 bases, leaving 13 bases between the germline ends. Germline V gene sequence: CDR1 MGHRA, CDR2 YSYEKL. The length of the CDR3 is 16 residues.

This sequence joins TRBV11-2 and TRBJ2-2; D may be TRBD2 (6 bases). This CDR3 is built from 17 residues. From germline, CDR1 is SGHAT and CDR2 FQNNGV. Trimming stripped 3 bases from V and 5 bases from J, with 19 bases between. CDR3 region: CASSFESLAGRTGELFF. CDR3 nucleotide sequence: TGTGCCAGCAGCTTCGAATCGTTGGCGGGACGTACCGGGGAGCTGTTTTTT.

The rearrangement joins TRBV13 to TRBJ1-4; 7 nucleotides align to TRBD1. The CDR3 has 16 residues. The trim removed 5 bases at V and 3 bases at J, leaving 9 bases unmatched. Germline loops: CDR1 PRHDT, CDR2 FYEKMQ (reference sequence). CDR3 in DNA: TGTGCCAGCAGCGAGGGACAGAGTCTTGCTAATGAAAAACTGTTTTTT. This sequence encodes CASSEGQSLANEKLFF.

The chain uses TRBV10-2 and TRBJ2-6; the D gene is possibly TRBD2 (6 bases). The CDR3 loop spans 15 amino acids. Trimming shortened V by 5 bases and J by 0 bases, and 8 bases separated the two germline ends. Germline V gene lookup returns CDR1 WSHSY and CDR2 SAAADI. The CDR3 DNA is TGCGCCAGCAGTTGGGGGGTCTCTGGGGCCAACGTCCTGACTTTC. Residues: CASSWGVSGANVLTF.